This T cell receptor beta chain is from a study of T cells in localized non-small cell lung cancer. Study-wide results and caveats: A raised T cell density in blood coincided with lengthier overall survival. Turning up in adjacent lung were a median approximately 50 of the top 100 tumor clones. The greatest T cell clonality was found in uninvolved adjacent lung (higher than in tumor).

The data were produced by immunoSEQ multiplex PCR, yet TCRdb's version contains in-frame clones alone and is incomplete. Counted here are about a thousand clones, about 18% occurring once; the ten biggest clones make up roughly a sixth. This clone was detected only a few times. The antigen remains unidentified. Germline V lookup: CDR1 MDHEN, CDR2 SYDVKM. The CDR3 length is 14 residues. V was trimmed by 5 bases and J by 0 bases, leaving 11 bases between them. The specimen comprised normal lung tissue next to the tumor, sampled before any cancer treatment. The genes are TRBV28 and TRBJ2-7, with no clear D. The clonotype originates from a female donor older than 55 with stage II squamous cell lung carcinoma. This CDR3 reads CASSHLQNSYEQYF. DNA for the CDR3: TGTGCCAGCAGTCACCTACAGAACTCCTACGAGCAGTACTTC.